One sample yielded the 25 T cell receptor beta chains listed below, sequenced in a study of human thymus T cells. Thymic resections from corrective heart surgery supplied the tissue. The data were produced by immunoSEQ multiplex PCR, yet TCRdb's version contains in-frame clones alone and is incomplete. The repertoire includes under 150,000 clones, 90% to 95% of them detected once, and 0.02% to 0.03% sits in the top ten. Sequenced input: thymus tissue. Receptor source: a boy younger than two with a congenital heart defect but otherwise immunologically healthy.

The rearrangement joins TRBV12-5 to TRBJ2-2, with D perhaps assigned TRBD1 or TRBD2 (6 bases each). Germline V gene sequence: CDR1 LGHNT, CDR2 FRNRAP. CDR3 length: 16 amino acids. With 10 bases removed from V and 6 bases from J, the gap between germline ends came to 24 bases. CDR3 residues: CATTPAGTGGAGELFF. CDR3 sequence (DNA): TGTGCTACTACCCCAGCCGGGACTGGGGGCGCCGGGGAGCTGTTTTTT.

This clone was observed a few times. This chain links TRBV7-8 with TRBJ2-6; tentatively, D is TRBD2 (6 bases). CDR3 length: 20 amino acids. CDR1 is SGHVS and CDR2 is FQNEAQ in the germline V gene. V was shortened by 0 bases and J by 5 bases, with 23 bases between the two germline ends. Here the CDR3 reads CASSLARIYRDGDWANVLTF. Written as DNA, the CDR3 is TGTGCCAGCAGCTTAGCGCGGATCTACCGGGACGGGGACTGGGCCAACGTCCTGACTTTC.

The V and J genes are TRBV5-1 and TRBJ2-3; TRBD2 is a possible D gene (6 bases). The V end lost 6 bases, the J end lost 0 bases, and 14 bases lay between the germline ends. From germline, CDR1 is SGHRS and CDR2 YFSETQ. The length of the CDR3 is 15 residues. This CDR3 is CASNGGTSSTDTQYF. DNA of the CDR3: TGCGCCAGCAACGGCGGGACCTCTAGCACAGATACGCAGTATTTT.

The gene calls are TRBV19 and TRBJ1-1; TRBD1 is a possible D gene (5 bases). V lost 6 bases, J lost 0 bases, and 17 bases lay in between. CDR3 size: 16 residues. Germline-derived CDR1 and CDR2 are LNHDA and SQIVND (reference sequence). The CDR3 loop is CASRRGSKDLNTEAFF. Written as DNA, the CDR3 is TGTGCCAGTAGAAGGGGCAGCAAAGATTTGAACACTGAAGCTTTCTTT.

The gene calls are TRBV2 and TRBJ1-3; 10 bases map to TRBD1. Unmatched junction bases numbered 2, after V lost 3 bases and J lost 0 bases. This CDR3 has 16 amino acids. Germline assignment: CDR1 SNHLY and CDR2 FYNNEI. The DNA of the CDR3 is TGTGCCAGCAGTGAGGGGACAGGGGTCTCTGGAAACACCATATATTTT. Its protein product is CASSEGTGVSGNTIYF. The complete variable domain, with remaining parts taken from reference TRBV2 and TRBJ1-3, reads EPEVTQTPSHQVTQMGQEVILRCVPISNHLYFYWYRQILGQKVEFLVSFYNNEISEKSEIFDDQFSVERPDGSNFTLKIRSTKLEDSAMYFCASSEGTGVSGNTIYFGEGSWLTVV.

The chain has TRBV29-1 and TRBJ1-1; possibly TRBD1 for D (5 bases). Germline-derived CDR1 and CDR2 are SQVTM and ANQGSEA. The CDR3 consists of 11 residues. Trimming shortened V by 3 bases and J by 6 bases, and 8 bases separated the two germline ends. The CDR3 DNA sequence: TGCAGCGTTGACAGGGACCCTGAAGCTTTCTTT. This gives the protein CSVDRDPEAFF.

CDR3 amino acids: CASSSGQGRETQYF. The CDR3 nucleotides read TGTGCCAGCAGTTCGGGACAGGGCAGGGAGACCCAGTACTTC. V gene TRBV27 combines with J gene TRBJ2-5; 9 nucleotides agree with TRBD1. The CDR3 consists of 14 residues. The V gene's germline CDR1 is MNHEY and CDR2 SMNVEV (reference sequence). Losses at the gene ends were 4 bases for V and 5 bases for J; bases not matched to a gene: 5.

This rearrangement joins TRBV29-1 to TRBJ1-1; D is perhaps TRBD1 (6 bases). The length of the CDR3 is 12 residues. The germline V gene has CDR1 SQVTM and CDR2 ANQGSEA. V was pared by 6 bases and J by 11 bases, with 19 bases between. For the CDR3, the DNA is TGCAGCGTGGTCCGGGGGCCAACGAGGGCTTTCTTT. Its translation is CSVVRGPTRAFF.

The chain uses TRBV2 and TRBJ1-3; D gene uncertain. The CDR3 has 16 residues. Trimming took 6 bases from V and 0 from J, leaving 15 bases between them. CDR1 and CDR2 (germline): SNHLY, FYNNEI. In DNA, the CDR3 is TGTGCCAGCAGGCCAATGGCAACCTCCTCTGGAAACACCATATATTTT. It yields the protein CASRPMATSSGNTIYF.

The chain uses TRBV6-1 and TRBJ1-5, with D possibly being TRBD1 (6 bases). V was trimmed by 6 bases and J by 4 bases, leaving 13 bases between them. This CDR3 has 14 amino acids. The germline V gene encodes CDR1 MNHNS and CDR2 SASEGT. CDR3 sequence (DNA): TGTGCCAGCAGCGCAACAGGGATTAATCAGCCCCAGCATTTT. This gives the protein CASSATGINQPQHF.

This chain links TRBV4-1 with TRBJ2-2, with 16 bases lining up with TRBD2. This CDR3 has 22 amino acids. V gave up 0 bases and J gave up 0 bases; unmatched junction bases: 10. Germline CDR1 reads MGHRA; CDR2 reads YSYEKL. The DNA for the CDR3 is TGCGCCAGCAGCCAAGATGGGACTAGCGGGGGGGCCCCGCAGCCGAACACCGGGGAGCTGTTTTTT. Its translation: CASSQDGTSGGAPQPNTGELFF.

The chain couples TRBV4-1 to TRBJ1-6; D is possibly TRBD1 (6 bases). This CDR3 is 18 amino acids long. V lost 0 bases and J lost 0, with 12 bases in between. From germline, CDR1 is MGHRA and CDR2 YSYEKL. The CDR3 DNA reads TGCGCCAGCAGCCAAGATTTAGGGGGAAGCTCCTATAATTCACCCCTCCACTTT. Protein: CASSQDLGGSSYNSPLHF.

The chain employs TRBV4-3 and TRBJ2-3; D is perhaps TRBD2 (7 bases). Germline CDR1 is LGHNA and CDR2 is YSLEER. The V and J ends lost 4 bases and 5 bases respectively, with 10 bases between them. The CDR3 sequence is 13 residues long. In DNA form, the CDR3 reads TGCGCCAGCAGCCTAAGGGGGGGAGATACGCAGTATTTT. Residues: CASSLRGGDTQYF.

The V gene is TRBV19, the J gene TRBJ2-1; no firm D call. The V and J ends lost 5 bases and 8 bases respectively, with 13 bases between them. CDR1 and CDR2 (germline): LNHDA, SQIVND (reference sequence). The CDR3 totals 13 residues. The CDR3 nucleotides are TGTGCCAGTAGTTTAGTGCTCAGCGATGAGCAGTTCTTC. Protein sequence: CASSLVLSDEQFF.

V and J are TRBV14 and TRBJ2-3, with D possibly matching TRBD2 (6 bases). The CDR3 totals 13 residues. Trimming stripped 4 bases from V and 9 bases from J, with 14 bases between. Germline loops: CDR1 SGHDN, CDR2 FVKESK. CDR3 in amino acids: CASSRRTGGTQYF. In nucleotides, the CDR3 is TGTGCCAGCAGCCGCAGGACCGGGGGAACGCAGTATTTT.

J is TRBJ2-3 and V is TRBV5-1; TRBD2 aligns across 9 bases. This CDR3 spans 16 amino acids. Germline V lookup: CDR1 SGHRS, CDR2 YFSETQ. V lost 5 bases, J lost 1 base, and 8 bases stayed unmatched. CDR3 DNA: TGCGCCAGCAGAAGGAAGGCGGGGGGGGGCACAGATACGCAGTATTTT. It codes for CASRRKAGGGTDTQYF. Complete variable domain (other parts from reference TRBV5-1 and TRBJ2-3): KAGVTQTPRYLIKTRGQQVTLSCSPISGHRSVSWYQQTPGQGLQFLFEYFSETQRNKGNFPGRFSGRQFSNSRSEMNVSTLELGDSALYLCASRRKAGGGTDTQYFGPGTRLTVL.

The V call is TRBV6-1, the J call TRBJ2-5; D remains ambiguous. The J call may be faulty, since TRBJ2-7 better matches the DNA end. Germline V lookup: CDR1 MNHNS, CDR2 SASEGT. The CDR3 runs to 12 residues. CDR3 in amino acids: CASRAAWYEQYF. As DNA, the CDR3 is TGTGCCAGCAGGGCCGCGTGGTACGAGCAGTACTTC.

The chain has TRBV15 and TRBJ1-3, with a weak D call TRBD1 (5 bases). The V and J ends lost 2 bases and 0 bases respectively, with 20 bases between them. Germline values: CDR1 LNHNV, CDR2 YYDKDF (reference sequence). The CDR3 is 19 residues long. The CDR3 here is CATSRRSQGSRRSGNTIYF. The CDR3 DNA reads TGTGCCACCAGCAGACGGTCCCAGGGTTCCAGGCGCTCTGGAAACACCATATATTTT.

DNA of the CDR3: TGTGCCAGCAGCCCGGACGGACCAAGAAAGTACTTC. Its translation: CASSPDGPRKYF. V and J are TRBV6-5 and TRBJ2-7; D not resolved. The CDR3 length is 12 residues. Germline V CDR1 and CDR2: MNHEY, SVGAGI. Trimming removed 6 bases at V and 11 bases at J, with 17 bases between.

V usage is TRBV5-6 and J usage is TRBJ2-3; TRBD2 matches 11 bases. The germline CDR1 and CDR2 sequences are SGHDT and YYEEEE. The CDR3 sequence is 18 residues long. The ends lost 0 bases at V and 0 bases at J; junction bases unmatched: 6. CDR3 in DNA: TGTGCCAGCAGCTTGGTTCTAGCGGGGGGCCTCAGCACAGATACGCAGTATTTT. As protein: CASSLVLAGGLSTDTQYF.

The chain joins TRBV9 to TRBJ1-3, with TRBD1 matching over 10 bases. The CDR3 spans 15 residues. Per germline, CDR1 SGDLS and CDR2 YYNGEE. The ends lost 3 bases at V and 2 bases at J; junction bases unmatched: 2. CDR3 sequence: CASSAGQGAGNTIYF. Written as DNA, the CDR3 is TGTGCCAGCAGCGCCGGACAGGGGGCTGGAAACACCATATATTTT. Together with reference TRBV9 and TRBJ1-3, the CDR3 gives the full variable domain: DSGVTQTPKHLITATGQRVTLRCSPRSGDLSVYWYQQSLDQGLQFLIQYYNGEERAKGNILERFSAQQFPDLHSELNLSSLELGDSALYFCASSAGQGAGNTIYFGEGSWLTVV.

The chain combines TRBV28 with TRBJ2-1, with no clear D. Germline-derived CDR1 and CDR2 are MDHEN and SYDVKM. Trimming left V 2 bases short and J 8 bases short, with 16 bases between. The CDR3 extends over 15 amino acids. CDR3 DNA sequence: TGTGCCAGCAGTTTACGGACGGGCCCTATGGATGAGCAGTTCTTC. Protein: CASSLRTGPMDEQFF.

The V gene is TRBV6-1, the J gene TRBJ2-5, with D perhaps assigned TRBD1 or TRBD2 (5 bases each). The V end was cut by 8 bases, the J end by 6 bases, with 19 bases between. The CDR3 totals 14 residues. The V gene's germline CDR1 is MNHNS and CDR2 SASEGT. The CDR3 loop is CASLRGRVSQTQYF. The CDR3 DNA is TGTGCCAGCCTTCGGGGCAGGGTCAGCCAGACCCAGTACTTC.

The chain couples TRBV4-2 to TRBJ2-3; 13 nucleotides line up with TRBD2. CDR3 length equals 19 residues. With 1 base clipped from V and 2 bases from J, the junction kept 9 bases outside the gene matches. Germline V gives CDR1 LGHNA, CDR2 YNFKEQ. The CDR3 here is CASSQVGSGTSGATDTQYF. The DNA for the CDR3 is TGTGCCAGCAGCCAAGTGGGGTCTGGGACTAGCGGGGCCACAGATACGCAGTATTTT.

The chain combines TRBV28 with TRBJ2-1; D might be TRBD2 (5 bases). This CDR3 is built from 15 residues. Trimming shortened V by 1 base and J by 12 bases, and 19 bases separated the two germline ends. Germline CDR1 reads MDHEN; CDR2 reads SYDVKM. DNA for the CDR3: TGTGCCAGCAGTTTATTTCCTAGCACGGAAATGAGGCAGTTCTTC. Translation: CASSLFPSTEMRQFF.